This T cell receptor (beta chain) was observed in a study of cytomegalovirus exposure and HLA in healthy donors. The PCR contained 60 Vbeta and 13 Jbeta primers. The data were produced by immunoSEQ multiplex PCR, yet TCRdb's version contains in-frame clones alone and is incomplete. The data contain more than 90,000 clones, 60% to 85% of them singletons. As to this clone: Its antigen is not known.

Study observations and caveats: In vitro work confirmed that a few CMV-associated chains recognize CMV antigens. It was reported in a later analysis that an Asian-associated ancestry cluster showed fewer N-insertions than the approximately 670-donor mean.

The donors comprised healthy bone marrow donors. The source is a man in his fifties or sixties in good health and CMV-seropositive. Sample: PBMCs.

CDR3 sequence: CASSQETGTSGNTIYF. The CDR3 region has the DNA TGCGCCAGCAGCCAAGAGACAGGGACCTCTGGAAACACCATATATTTT. This chain joins TRBV4-3 and TRBJ1-3; 7 nucleotides align to TRBD1. CDR3 size: 16 residues. The germline CDR1 and CDR2 sequences are LGHNA and YSLEER. V lost 0 bases and J lost 0; bases outside the gene matches: 2.